This T cell receptor beta chain was recovered during a study of cytotoxic CD8 clonotypes in ibrutinib-treated CLL. The overall study: Mean per-sample yields comprised about 250,000 productive templates and 85,000 to 100,000 productive rearrangements. Points from the study as a whole: Sampling times, which were not matched between the groups, differed between sustained-remission patients and progressing patients. Higher clonality was seen at ibrutinib response and a return toward baseline at progression.

Profiling relied on immunoSEQ multiplex PCR, and the TCRdb table lists in-frame clones only, not all of them. The data contain 300,000 to 400,000 clones, about 61% of them singletons. A word on this clone: Its antigen is currently unknown.

The CDR3 extends over 15 amino acids. Per the germline V gene, CDR1 is SGHRS and CDR2 is YFSETQ. Trimming pared 3 bases from V and 5 bases from J, leaving 17 bases between. TCR beta libraries used about 2 micrograms of genomic DNA from cryopreserved PBMCs. The sequence was obtained from a human donor with chronic lymphocytic leukemia. This chain links TRBV5-1 with TRBJ2-5; D is possibly TRBD1 (6 bases). Material: PBMCs, obtained after 36 months of ibrutinib treatment. The CDR3 sequence: CASSSQGGAHETQYF. For the CDR3, the DNA is TGCGCCAGCAGCTCACAGGGTGGAGCCCACGAGACCCAGTACTTC.